This is a list of T cell receptor beta chains from one sample in a study of T cells after yellow fever vaccination. TCRdb itself ran the 5' RACE reads through MiXCR, one entry per CDR3 protein. The table lists 300,000 to 450,000 distinct CDR3 sequences, more than 5.5% of them singletons. The material sequenced was PBMCs, taken 5 days after the yellow fever booster vaccination. These TCRs come from a man younger than 45 who received the YFV17D yellow fever vaccine. Both conserved end residues are part of each CDR3. A D gene is named only where the DNA matches it firmly. Clone size is stated in some rows and not others, as once, few, many or a class when expanded.

d_gene: .
j_gene: TRBJ2-3
abundance: .
v_gene: TRBV30
len: 11
CDR3nt: TGTGCCTGGACCAAGCCAGATACGCAGTATTTT
CDR3aa: CAWTKPDTQYF

d_gene: .
j_gene: TRBJ2-3
abundance: many
v_gene: TRBV20-1
len: 15
CDR3nt: TGCAGTGCTAGAGGAGCGAACGGGGCCACAGATACGCAGTATTTT
CDR3aa: CSARGANGATDTQYF

d_gene: TRBD2
j_gene: TRBJ2-1
abundance: many
v_gene: TRBV4-3
len: 16
CDR3nt: TGCGCCAGCAGCCGAAGACGTAGCGGGAGGGCGGGTGAGCAGTTCTTC
CDR3aa: CASSRRRSGRAGEQFF

d_gene: .
j_gene: TRBJ2-5
abundance: .
v_gene: TRBV20-1
len: 11
CDR3nt: TGCAGTGCTGGCTGGGGAGAGACCCAGTACTTC
CDR3aa: CSAGWGETQYF

d_gene: .
j_gene: TRBJ2-1
abundance: few
v_gene: TRBV5-5
len: 14
CDR3nt: TGTGCCAGCACCCCGGACCCGCTAGGCAATGAGCAGTTCTTC
CDR3aa: CASTPDPLGNEQFF

d_gene: TRBD2
j_gene: TRBJ2-1
abundance: few
v_gene: TRBV10-3
len: 14
CDR3nt: TGTGCCATCAGTCGGCGGGAGGGCGGGAGTGAGCAGTTCTTC
CDR3aa: CAISRREGGSEQFF

d_gene: .
j_gene: TRBJ2-1
abundance: few
v_gene: TRBV7-2
len: 12
CDR3nt: TGTGCCAGCAGCTTACAAGCTCGCGAGCAGTTCTTC
CDR3aa: CASSLQAREQFF

d_gene: TRBD2
j_gene: TRBJ2-1
abundance: few
v_gene: TRBV7-2
len: 14
CDR3nt: TGTGCCAGCAGCTACCGGGGGGAGGCTAACGAGCAGTTCTTC
CDR3aa: CASSYRGEANEQFF

d_gene: .
j_gene: TRBJ2-7
abundance: .
v_gene: TRBV5-5
len: 15
CDR3nt: TGTGCCAGCCGCCCTGGGCGGGCCCTCTCCTACGAGCAGTACTTC
CDR3aa: CASRPGRALSYEQYF

d_gene: TRBD1
j_gene: TRBJ2-7
abundance: many
v_gene: TRBV20-1
len: 13
CDR3nt: TGCAGTGCCTGGGACAGGGGGCGCGTCGAGCAGTACTTC
CDR3aa: CSAWDRGRVEQYF

d_gene: .
j_gene: TRBJ2-2
abundance: few
v_gene: TRBV6-6
len: 13
CDR3nt: TGTGCCAGCAAACAGCTGAACACCGGGGAGCTGTTTTTT
CDR3aa: CASKQLNTGELFF

d_gene: TRBD2
j_gene: TRBJ2-7
abundance: few
v_gene: TRBV5-4
len: 14
CDR3nt: TGTGCCAGCAGCTTACCGGGAGGGTCCCTCGAGCAGTACTTC
CDR3aa: CASSLPGGSLEQYF

d_gene: .
j_gene: TRBJ2-7
abundance: many
v_gene: TRBV7-2
len: 15
CDR3nt: TGTGCCAGCAGCTTAGACAGCCTTAGCTCCTACGAGCAGTACTTC
CDR3aa: CASSLDSLSSYEQYF

d_gene: .
j_gene: TRBJ2-5
abundance: few
v_gene: TRBV18
len: 16
CDR3nt: TGTGCCAGCTCACCAGCTAGCCGGACTGACCAAGAGACCCAGTACTTC
CDR3aa: CASSPASRTDQETQYF

d_gene: .
j_gene: TRBJ2-7
abundance: .
v_gene: TRBV7-8
len: 13
CDR3nt: TGTGCCAGCTGTCTCACGGGTCGCGGCGAGCAGTACTTC
CDR3aa: CASCLTGRGEQYF

d_gene: .
j_gene: TRBJ2-7
abundance: .
v_gene: TRBV12-3/TRBV12-4
len: 11
CDR3nt: TGTGCCAGCCATTCGAGGGGCGAGCAGTACTTC
CDR3aa: CASHSRGEQYF

d_gene: .
j_gene: TRBJ2-7
abundance: .
v_gene: TRBV10-3
len: 12
CDR3nt: TGTGCCACAGGACCCCCAGGGGCCGAGCAGTACTTC
CDR3aa: CATGPPGAEQYF

d_gene: TRBD1
j_gene: TRBJ1-2
abundance: many
v_gene: TRBV10-3
len: 10
CDR3nt: TGTGCTACAGGGGCCTATGGCTACACCTTC
CDR3aa: CATGAYGYTF

d_gene: .
j_gene: TRBJ1-5
abundance: .
v_gene: TRBV5-6
len: 13
CDR3nt: TGTGCCAGGAGCCCCAGGGCGGATCAGCCCCAGCATTTT
CDR3aa: CARSPRADQPQHF

d_gene: TRBD2
j_gene: TRBJ2-1
abundance: many
v_gene: TRBV4-2
len: 13
CDR3nt: TGTGCCAGCAGCCACGGACTAGACAATGAGCAGTTCTTC
CDR3aa: CASSHGLDNEQFF

d_gene: TRBD1
j_gene: TRBJ2-7
abundance: many
v_gene: TRBV3-1
len: 14
CDR3nt: TGTGCCAGCAGCCCCGGGACAGGGACCTACGAGCAGTACTTC
CDR3aa: CASSPGTGTYEQYF

d_gene: .
j_gene: TRBJ2-5
abundance: .
v_gene: TRBV5-1
len: 14
CDR3nt: TGCGCCAGCAGCTTGCAAGGGCACGGAGAGACCCAGTACTTC
CDR3aa: CASSLQGHGETQYF